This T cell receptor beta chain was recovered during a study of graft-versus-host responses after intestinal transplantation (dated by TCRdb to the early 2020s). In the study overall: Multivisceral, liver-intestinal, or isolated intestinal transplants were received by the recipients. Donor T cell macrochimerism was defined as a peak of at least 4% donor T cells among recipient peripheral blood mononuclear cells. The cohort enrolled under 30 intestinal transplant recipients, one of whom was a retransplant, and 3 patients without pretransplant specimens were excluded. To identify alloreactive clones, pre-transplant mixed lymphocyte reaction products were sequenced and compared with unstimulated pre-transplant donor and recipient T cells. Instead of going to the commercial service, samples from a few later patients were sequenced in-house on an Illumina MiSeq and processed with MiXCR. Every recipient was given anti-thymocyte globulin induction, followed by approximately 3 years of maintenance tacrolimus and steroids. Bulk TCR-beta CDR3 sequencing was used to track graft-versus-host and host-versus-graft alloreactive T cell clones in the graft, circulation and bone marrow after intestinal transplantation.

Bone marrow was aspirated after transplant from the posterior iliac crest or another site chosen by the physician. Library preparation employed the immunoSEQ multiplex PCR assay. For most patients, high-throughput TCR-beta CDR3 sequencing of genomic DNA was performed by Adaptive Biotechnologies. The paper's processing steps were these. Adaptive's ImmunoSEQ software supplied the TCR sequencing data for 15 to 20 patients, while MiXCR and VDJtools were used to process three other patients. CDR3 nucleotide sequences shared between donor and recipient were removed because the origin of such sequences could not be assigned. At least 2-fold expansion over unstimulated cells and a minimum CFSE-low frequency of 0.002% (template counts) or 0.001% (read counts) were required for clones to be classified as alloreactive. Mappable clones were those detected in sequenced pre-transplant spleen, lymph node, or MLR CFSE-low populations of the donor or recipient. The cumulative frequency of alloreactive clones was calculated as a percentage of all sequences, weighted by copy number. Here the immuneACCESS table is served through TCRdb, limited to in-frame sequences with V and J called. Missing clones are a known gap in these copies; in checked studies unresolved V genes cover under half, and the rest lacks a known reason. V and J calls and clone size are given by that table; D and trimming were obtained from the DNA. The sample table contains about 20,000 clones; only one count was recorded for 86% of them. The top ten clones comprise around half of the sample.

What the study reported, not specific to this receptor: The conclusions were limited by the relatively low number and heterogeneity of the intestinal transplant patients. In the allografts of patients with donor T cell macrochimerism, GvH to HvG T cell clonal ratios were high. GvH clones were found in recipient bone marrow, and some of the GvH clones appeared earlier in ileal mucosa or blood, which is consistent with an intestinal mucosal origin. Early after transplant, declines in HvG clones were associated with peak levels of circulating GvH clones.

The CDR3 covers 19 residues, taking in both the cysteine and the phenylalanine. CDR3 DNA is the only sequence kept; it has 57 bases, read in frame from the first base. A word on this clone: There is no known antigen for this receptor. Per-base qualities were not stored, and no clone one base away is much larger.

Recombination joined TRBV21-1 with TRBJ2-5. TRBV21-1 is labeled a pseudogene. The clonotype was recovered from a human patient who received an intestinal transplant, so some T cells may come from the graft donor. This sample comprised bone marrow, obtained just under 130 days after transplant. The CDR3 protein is CASSKGRLSDPLLQETQYF. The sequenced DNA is TGTGCCAGCAGCAAGGGACGGCTTTCCGACCCCCTCTTACAAGAGACCCAGTACTTC.